A single sample gave rise to the 30 T cell receptor beta chains below, sequenced in a study of vaccination and CD4 T cells after COVID-19. Treatment specified: approximately 11-day PBMC culture with coronavirus spike peptide pools or control peptides (ViraFEST assay). The antigens for these receptors are not known. The Oncomine TCR Beta short-read assay sequenced DNA from cultured CD4+ T cells. TCRdb reprocessed the PCR reads with MiXCR, giving one entry per CDR3 protein. The data show about 10,000 distinct CDR3 sequences, under 75% seen once. Sequencing used CD4+ T cells from blood, cultured in vitro. The receptor set was obtained from a human donor who had recovered from COVID-19.

This clonotype was seen more than once but under ten times. The V and J genes are TRBV7-3 and TRBJ1-2; D gene uncertain. Trimming took 5 bases from V and 1 from J, leaving 8 bases between them. CDR3 length: 13 amino acids. CDR1 and CDR2 from the germline V gene are SGHTA and FQGTGA. CDR3 sequence reads: CASSRGLNYGYTF. CDR3 DNA sequence: TGTGCCAGCAGCAGAGGTCTTAACTATGGCTACACCTTC.

The count of this clonotype is one. This chain links TRBV6-2 or TRBV6-3 with TRBJ1-1, with D possibly TRBD1 on 6 matching bases. The CDR3 is 15 residues long. Trimming shortened V by 6 bases and J by 5 bases, and 19 bases separated the two germline ends. Germline CDR1 and CDR2: MNHEY and SVGEGT. Written as DNA, the CDR3 is TGTGCCAGCAGACCGCATAACAGGGATAGGACTGAAGCTTTCTTT. This codes for CASRPHNRDRTEAFF.

This clonotype has only a few counts. J is TRBJ2-7 and V is TRBV7-2, with a weak D call TRBD2 (6 bases). V was cut by 0 bases and J by 3 bases, with 18 bases left in between. CDR1 is SGHTA and CDR2 is FQGNSA in the germline V gene. The CDR3 extends over 17 amino acids. This chain's CDR3 is CASSLAGLATGGYEQYF. The CDR3 bases are TGTGCCAGCAGCTTAGCGGGGCTAGCGACCGGCGGCTACGAGCAGTACTTC.

The chain is built from TRBV20-1 and TRBJ2-5, with 7 bases that match TRBD2. CDR1 DFQATT and CDR2 SNEGSKA come from the germline V gene (reference sequence). J lost 5 bases, V lost 7 bases, and 4 bases had no gene match. The CDR3 totals 11 residues. The CDR3, as DNA: TGCAGTGTGGGGCGGGGGGAGACCCAGTACTTC. Translating gives CSVGRGETQYF.

V gene TRBV7-2 combines with J gene TRBJ1-1; D not resolved. V was trimmed by 5 bases and J by 0 bases, leaving 10 bases between them. The CDR3 has 14 amino acids. Germline CDR1 is SGHTA and CDR2 is FQGNSA. DNA for the CDR3: TGTGCCAGCAGCGTCGAATTAATGAACACTGAAGCTTTCTTT. It is translated as CASSVELMNTEAFF.

V and J are TRBV6-4 and TRBJ1-2, with TRBD1 matching over 8 bases. The CDR3 length is 16 residues. Trimming at V came to 0 bases and at J to 4 bases, leaving 7 bases not matched to a gene. The germline gives CDR1 MRHNA, CDR2 SNTAGT. The CDR3 sequence: CASSDSLRQGIYGYTF. CDR3 DNA: TGTGCCAGCAGTGACTCTTTAAGACAGGGGATCTATGGCTACACCTTC.

This clonotype was counted a few times. The J gene is TRBJ2-5, the V gene TRBV25-1, with D possibly matching TRBD2 (5 bases). Trimming left V 6 bases short and J 5 bases short, with 13 bases between. The CDR3 runs to 13 residues. Germline assignment: CDR1 MGHDK and CDR2 SYGVNS. In nucleotides, the CDR3 is TGTGCCAGCAGCCCGGGCAGAGGGGAGACCCAGTACTTC. It specifies CASSPGRGETQYF.

In this sample, this clonotype turned up a few times. The genes are TRBV24-1 and TRBJ1-3; no reliable D call. V lost 4 bases, J lost 0 bases, and 9 bases lay in between. CDR1 KGHDR and CDR2 SFDVKD come from the germline V gene. The CDR3 is 15 residues long. In DNA, the CDR3 is TGTGCCACCAGTGAGACGGGGATCTCTGGAAACACCATATATTTT. Translation: CATSETGISGNTIYF.

The J gene is TRBJ1-2, the V gene TRBV6-1, with D maybe TRBD1 (6 bases). Germline values: CDR1 MNHNS, CDR2 SASEGT. The V end lost 6 bases, the J end lost 4 bases, and 18 bases lay between the germline ends. The CDR3 runs to 15 residues. CDR3 sequence (DNA): TGTGCCAGCAGAGTCCCGGGCAGGACAGTCTATGGCTACACCTTC. As protein: CASRVPGRTVYGYTF.

This clonotype was seen a handful of times. The chain combines TRBV24-1 with TRBJ1-5; TRBD1 might be the D (6 bases). In germline, CDR1 is KGHDR, CDR2 SFDVKD. Trimming took 9 bases from V and 4 from J, leaving 15 bases between them. This CDR3 comprises 14 residues. This CDR3 reads CATPPGQPNQPQHF. CDR3 bases: TGTGCCACCCCCCCTGGACAGCCGAATCAGCCCCAGCATTTT.

This clonotype was counted a few times. This chain connects TRBV6-1 to TRBJ2-7; tentatively, D is TRBD2 (5 bases). Trimming shortened V by 0 bases and J by 0 bases, and 6 bases separated the two germline ends. This CDR3 has 14 amino acids. CDR1 and CDR2 (germline): MNHNS, SASEGT. CDR3 in amino acids: CASSEAAASYEQYF. CDR3 DNA sequence: TGTGCCAGCAGTGAAGCAGCGGCCTCCTACGAGCAGTACTTC.

The chain has TRBV6-1 and TRBJ1-5; unclear D gene. The CDR3 is 15 residues long. Germline-derived CDR1 and CDR2 are MNHNS and SASEGT. V was clipped by 8 bases and J by 0 bases, with 14 bases between them. The CDR3 reads CASLRDGYSNQPQHF. In DNA, the CDR3 is TGTGCCAGCCTTAGGGATGGATATAGCAATCAGCCCCAGCATTTT.

The rearrangement links TRBV7-9 to TRBJ2-5; the D gene is possibly TRBD1 (6 bases). In germline, CDR1 is SEHNR, CDR2 FQNEAQ (reference sequence). The CDR3 runs 15 residues. The ends were cut back, 4 bases at V and 5 bases at J, with 17 bases in the middle. In DNA form, the CDR3 reads TGTGCCAGCAGCTCCCCTTTTGGGGGCCAGGAGACCCAGTACTTC. Protein product: CASSSPFGGQETQYF.

The chain uses TRBV24-1 and TRBJ2-2; 7 nucleotides align to TRBD2. CDR3 length: 17 residues. J gave up 2 bases and V 3 bases, and 8 bases lay outside the gene matches. CDR1 is KGHDR and CDR2 is SFDVKD in the germline V gene. CDR3 sequence (DNA): TGTGCCACCAGTGATCCAGCCGGGACTACCAACACCGGGGAGCTGTTTTTT. Protein sequence: CATSDPAGTTNTGELFF.

This clonotype occurred a few times. The V and J genes are TRBV15 and TRBJ1-2, with 8 bases that match TRBD1. From germline, CDR1 is LNHNV and CDR2 YYDKDF (reference sequence). V trimming: 3 bases; J trimming: 7 bases; junction bases outside the gene matches: 4. The CDR3 is 13 residues long. The CDR3 DNA reads as TGTGCCACCAGCAGCGACAGGGGTCGTGGCTACACCTTC. This codes for CATSSDRGRGYTF.

This rearrangement joins TRBV19 to TRBJ2-3; D uncertain. Looked up from germline, CDR1 is LNHDA and CDR2 is SQIVND (reference sequence). The V end lost 7 bases, the J end lost 2 bases, and 7 bases lay between the germline ends. This CDR3 spans 12 amino acids. The CDR3 DNA reads TGTGCCAGTAAAACAGTCACAGATACGCAGTATTTT. Amino acids: CASKTVTDTQYF. The variable domain in full, with the rest retrieved from reference TRBV19 and TRBJ2-3, is DGGITQSPKYLFRKEGQNVTLSCEQNLNHDAMYWYRQDPGQGLRLIYYSQIVNDFQKGDIAEGYSVSREKKESFPLTVTSAQKNPTAFYLCASKTVTDTQYFGPGTRLTVL.

This clonotype came up once. CDR3 sequence (DNA): TGCAGTGCTAGTTCCCTAGCGGGGAAAGACAATGAGCAGTTCTTC. It encodes CSASSLAGKDNEQFF. V usage is TRBV20-1 and J usage is TRBJ2-1; 9 bases fit TRBD2. Germline V gene lookup returns CDR1 DFQATT and CDR2 SNEGSKA (reference sequence). V shed 3 bases and J 5 bases; nucleotides not matched to a gene: 8. The CDR3 is 15 amino acids.

This clonotype has more than one count but fewer than ten. The rearrangement uses TRBV7-9 and TRBJ1-3; no clear D. CDR1 and CDR2 (germline): SEHNR, FQNEAQ (reference sequence). CDR3 size: 15 residues. The germline V and J ends were trimmed by 5 bases and 0 bases, with 11 bases remaining between them. CDR3 nucleotides: TGTGCCAGCAGCGGCGGCCCCAGCTCTGGAAACACCATATATTTT. This encodes CASSGGPSSGNTIYF.

The V call is TRBV20-1, the J call TRBJ2-3, with 10 bases matching TRBD2. There are 14 residues in the CDR3. The V gene's germline CDR1 is DFQATT and CDR2 SNEGSKA (reference sequence). J gave up 6 bases and V 5 bases, and 8 bases lay outside the gene matches. The CDR3 DNA reads TGCAGTGCTCGGAGCGGGAGGGGCGCGGATACGCAGTATTTT. Translated: CSARSGRGADTQYF.

About this clonotype itself: Its ends do not fully match the called genes, so a read error is possible. The chain is built from TRBV6-1 and TRBJ2-3; 8 positions agree with TRBD2. This CDR3 contains 16 residues. CDR1 MNHNS and CDR2 SASEGT come from the germline V gene. The CDR3 DNA follows: TGTGCCATCAGTGAGGCGGCAAGCGGGAGCCCAGATACGCAGTATTTT. It translates to CAISEAASGSPDTQYF.

This clonotype came up once. The chain joins TRBV5-3 to TRBJ1-5; D possibly corresponds to TRBD1 (5 bases). TRBV5-3 is reported as an ORF; its role is uncertain. CDR3 length equals 16 residues. Between the trimmed V and J ends, which lost 3 bases and 5 bases, there was a span of 18 bases. The CDR3 spells CARSWTRRGRDQPQHF. The CDR3 nucleotides are TGTGCCAGAAGCTGGACCAGGCGGGGGAGAGATCAGCCCCAGCATTTT.

The rearrangement joins TRBV20-1 to TRBJ1-5; 7 bases are shared with TRBD1. V lost 1 base to trimming and J lost 4 bases; unmatched junction nucleotides: 4. In germline, CDR1 is DFQATT, CDR2 SNEGSKA (reference sequence). This CDR3 spans 14 amino acids. Written as DNA, the CDR3 is TGCAGTGCTAGAGCGGGACAGAAGAATCAGCCCCAGCATTTT. This codes for CSARAGQKNQPQHF.

This chain joins TRBV4-3 and TRBJ2-7; possibly TRBD1 or TRBD2 for D (6 bases each). Per germline, CDR1 LGHNA and CDR2 YSLEER. This CDR3 comprises 15 residues. With 5 bases removed from V and 6 bases from J, the gap between germline ends came to 20 bases. The CDR3 DNA reads as TGCGCCAGCAGCGGAGGGGGAGCCTTCTCGGGCGAGCAGTACTTC. Protein sequence: CASSGGGAFSGEQYF.

The rearrangement joins TRBV12-3 or TRBV12-4 to TRBJ1-3, with 7 bases lining up with TRBD1. V shed 0 bases, J shed 2 bases, and the junction held 4 bases outside the gene matches. The CDR3 is 16 residues long. The CDR3 DNA is TGTGCCAGCAGTTTAGCCGGAAGGGGGCCTGGAAACACCATATATTTT. This encodes CASSLAGRGPGNTIYF.

CDR3 DNA: TGTGCCAGCTCACCACAGTGGAGAAGGGGTGGCCTCTATGGCTACACCTTC. This sequence encodes CASSPQWRRGGLYGYTF. This chain links TRBV18 with TRBJ1-2; D perhaps matches TRBD1 (5 bases). Trimming stripped 1 base from V and 4 bases from J, with 19 bases between. The CDR3 totals 17 residues. Germline assignment: CDR1 KGHSH and CDR2 LQKENI. Full variable domain (rest looked up from reference TRBV18 and TRBJ1-2): NAGVMQNPRHLVRRRGQEARLRCSPMKGHSHVYWYRQLPEEGLKFMVYLQKENIIDESGMPKERFSAEFPKEGPSILRIQQVVRGDSAAYFCASSPQWRRGGLYGYTFGSGTRLTVV.

The chain uses TRBV7-2 and TRBJ2-7; 11 bases fit TRBD2. Losses at the gene ends were 5 bases for V and 3 bases for J; bases not matched to a gene: 6. The CDR3 loop spans 15 amino acids. Germline CDR1 reads SGHTA; CDR2 reads FQGNSA. CDR3 DNA sequence: TGTGCCAGCAGCCTAAGACTAGCGGGACGCTACGAGCAGTACTTC. Amino acids: CASSLRLAGRYEQYF.

The chain recombines TRBV7-2 with TRBJ2-3, with 11 bases that match TRBD1. CDR3 size: 18 residues. The J segment lost 4 bases and the V segment lost 2 bases, leaving 11 bases of the junction unmatched. Germline values: CDR1 SGHTA, CDR2 FQGNSA. The CDR3 reads CASSLNSAGQGAADTQYF. CDR3 DNA: TGTGCCAGCAGCTTAAATTCCGCCGGACAGGGGGCCGCAGATACGCAGTATTTT.

The chain employs TRBV7-2 and TRBJ2-7; no firm D call. Trimming took 1 base from V and 6 from J, leaving 19 bases between them. The CDR3 consists of 16 residues. Looked up from germline, CDR1 is SGHTA and CDR2 is FQGNSA. CDR3 DNA: TGTGCCAGCAGCTTAGGGGTTTGGCGGACGCCCCGCGAGCAGTACTTC. Translating gives CASSLGVWRTPREQYF.

The chain employs TRBV19 and TRBJ1-2; TRBD1 matches 8 bases. The CDR3 covers 14 residues. Germline lookup yields CDR1 LNHDA and CDR2 SQIVND (reference sequence). V was clipped by 1 base and J by 8 bases; unmatched bases: 6. The DNA of the CDR3 is TGTGCCAGTAGTATAGTGCAGGACAGGGAGGGCTACACCTTC. Its protein is CASSIVQDREGYTF.

The chain has TRBV19 and TRBJ1-6; the D gene is possibly TRBD1 (6 bases). Germline lookup yields CDR1 LNHDA and CDR2 SQIVND (reference sequence). This CDR3 region has 14 residues. Trimming pared 3 bases from V and 9 bases from J, leaving 12 bases between. This CDR3 is CASSIRGGSSPLHF. In DNA form, the CDR3 reads TGTGCCAGTAGTATCAGGGGTGGGAGTTCACCCCTCCACTTT.